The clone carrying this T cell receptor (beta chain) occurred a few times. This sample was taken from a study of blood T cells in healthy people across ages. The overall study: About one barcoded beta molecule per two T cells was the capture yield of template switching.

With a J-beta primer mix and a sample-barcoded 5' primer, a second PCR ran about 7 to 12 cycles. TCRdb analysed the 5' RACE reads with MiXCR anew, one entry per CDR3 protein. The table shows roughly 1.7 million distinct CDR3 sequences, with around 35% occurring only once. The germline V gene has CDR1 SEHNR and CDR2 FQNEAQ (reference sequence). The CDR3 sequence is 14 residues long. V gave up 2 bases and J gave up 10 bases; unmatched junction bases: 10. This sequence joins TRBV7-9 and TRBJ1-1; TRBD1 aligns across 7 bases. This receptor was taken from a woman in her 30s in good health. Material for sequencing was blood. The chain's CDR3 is CASSLSTGRLGAFF. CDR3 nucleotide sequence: TGTGCCAGCAGCTTATCGACAGGGCGGCTAGGAGCTTTCTTT.